This TCR beta chain was identified during a study of neurological immune-mediated disorders. Each CDR3 protein is one row after TCRdb ran MiXCR on the 5' RACE reads. This repertoire shows 26,000 or so distinct CDR3 sequences, around 20% found once; its top ten account for roughly 16%. In its sample, this clonotype was seen many times. The sequencing input was PBMCs. The clonotype was recovered from a woman aged 60-75 years in good health.

This CDR3 reads CASSLGPHNEQFF. DNA of the CDR3: TGTGCCAGCAGCTTAGGGCCCCACAATGAGCAGTTCTTC. The V call is TRBV7-2, the J call TRBJ2-1; D unclear. The CDR3 is made up of 13 amino acids. The germline V and J ends were trimmed by 1 base and 5 bases, with 6 bases remaining between them. Germline V gene data show CDR1 as SGHTA and CDR2 as FQGNSA.